Below, 9 T cell receptor beta chains from the same sample are listed, as sequenced in a study of CD8 T cells in Susac syndrome. Random hexamers were used to reverse transcribe the RNA input (0.5 to 1 ug). Each CDR3 protein gets one entry after TCRdb re-called the immunoSEQ multiplex PCR reads with MiXCR. This table holds 110,000 or so distinct CDR3 sequences, 85% to 95% found once. The sample was CD4+ T cells from PBMCs. These receptors originate from a human donor with multiple sclerosis.

The chain couples TRBV20-1 to TRBJ2-5; D is undetermined. V shed 0 bases and J shed 1 base, with 15 bases lying between them. CDR3 size: 16 residues. The germline V gene has CDR1 DFQATT and CDR2 SNEGSKA (reference sequence). CDR3 in amino acids: CSARDPMGPVQETQYF. DNA for the CDR3: TGCAGTGCTAGAGATCCTATGGGTCCCGTCCAAGAGACCCAGTACTTC.

The chain has TRBV30 and TRBJ1-2, with D possibly being TRBD1 (6 bases). The CDR3 totals 11 residues. V was trimmed by 5 bases and J by 8 bases, leaving 12 bases between them. Looked up from germline, CDR1 is GTSNPN and CDR2 is SVGIG (reference sequence). The CDR3 region has the DNA TGTGCCTGGCTACAGGGAGGCGGCTACACCTTC. Translating gives CAWLQGGGYTF.

The chain couples TRBV6-2 or TRBV6-3 to TRBJ1-2; D not certain. V was trimmed by 7 bases and J by 3 bases, leaving 18 bases between them. Germline V gives CDR1 MNHEY, CDR2 SVGEGT. CDR3 size: 15 residues. CDR3 sequence reads: CASTLWALGDYGYTF. The DNA for the CDR3 is TGTGCCAGCACCCTCTGGGCCCTCGGAGACTATGGCTACACCTTC.

The J gene is TRBJ1-5, the V gene TRBV3-1; D not resolved. The V end lost 0 bases, the J end lost 5 bases, and 11 bases lay between the germline ends. The CDR3 spans 15 residues. The germline V gene encodes CDR1 LGHDT and CDR2 YNNKEL (reference sequence). CDR3: CASSQDGREYQPQHF. CDR3 DNA sequence: TGTGCCAGCAGCCAAGATGGACGAGAATATCAGCCCCAGCATTTT.

This chain connects TRBV28 to TRBJ1-2; no reliable D call. This CDR3 has 12 amino acids. Germline V gene data show CDR1 as MDHEN and CDR2 as SYDVKM. Trimming stripped 6 bases from V and 4 bases from J, with 9 bases between. CDR3 in DNA: TGTGCCAGCAGCCCGTCCACCTATGGCTACACCTTC. Translating it yields CASSPSTYGYTF.

The chain recombines TRBV20-1 with TRBJ1-4; D ambiguous. Germline lookup yields CDR1 DFQATT and CDR2 SNEGSKA (reference sequence). V gave up 4 bases and J gave up 8 bases, with 11 bases separating them. The CDR3 has 12 amino acids. The chain's CDR3 is CSAMDPIEKLFF. In DNA form, the CDR3 reads TGCAGTGCTATGGATCCGATAGAAAAACTGTTTTTT.

This clonotype appeared a single time. The rearrangement joins TRBV30 to TRBJ1-1; D unresolved. Germline V lookup: CDR1 GTSNPN, CDR2 SVGIG (reference sequence). The length of the CDR3 is 10 residues. Deletions cut 3 bases from V and 5 bases from J, with 4 bases between. CDR3 loop: CAWRGTEAFF. CDR3 DNA sequence: TGTGCCTGGAGGGGGACTGAAGCTTTCTTT.

The CDR3 DNA reads as TGTGCCAGCAGCTTAGGGGTAGTCTCGGGGGCTTTCTTT. This translates into CASSLGVVSGAFF. The rearrangement links TRBV7-9 to TRBJ1-1; D remains unclear. V was clipped by 1 base and J by 11 bases, with 14 bases between them. Germline values: CDR1 SEHNR, CDR2 FQNEAQ (reference sequence). The CDR3 runs to 13 residues.

The V gene is TRBV7-3, the J gene TRBJ2-1, with a possible D match to TRBD2 (6 bases). Trimming left V 2 bases short and J 7 bases short, with 18 bases between. CDR1 SGHTA and CDR2 FQGTGA come from the germline V gene. The CDR3 is 16 amino acids. CDR3 residues: CASSLFGRRGSNEQFF. The CDR3, as DNA: TGTGCCAGCAGCTTATTTGGGCGGCGGGGTTCGAATGAGCAGTTCTTC.